This record covers a single T cell receptor (beta chain). This sample was included in a study of blood T cell repertoires in COVID-19. Study-wide background: Samples came from the United States, Italy and Spain, spanning acute and convalescent COVID-19. The analysed material was cDNA or gDNA that came from T cells, B-cell-depleted T cells, or PBMCs.

The assay was immunoSEQ multiplex PCR, and TCRdb's table has in-frame clones only and misses some. Among around 100,000 clones, around 81% were seen once, and the ten largest hold around 5.2%. The CDR3 is made up of 16 amino acids. Germline loops: CDR1 SEHNR, CDR2 FQNEAQ (reference sequence). Trimming pared 4 bases from V and 2 bases from J, leaving 17 bases between. The sequenced sample consisted of peripheral blood. The rearrangement links TRBV7-9 to TRBJ1-1, with D maybe TRBD1 (5 bases). This sequence was found in a man older than 75 with COVID-19, enrolled during active disease. The CDR3 nucleotides read TGTGCCAGCAGCTCCCAGGGTCTCTCTTTTAACACTGAAGCTTTCTTT. Protein product: CASSSQGLSFNTEAFF. The entire variable domain, with the rest obtained from reference TRBV7-9 and TRBJ1-1, is as follows: DTGVSQNPRHKITKRGQNVTFRCDPISEHNRLYWYRQTLGQGPEFLTYFQNEAQLEKSRLLSDRFSAERPKGSFSTLEIQRTEQGDSAMYLCASSSQGLSFNTEAFFGQGTRLTVV.